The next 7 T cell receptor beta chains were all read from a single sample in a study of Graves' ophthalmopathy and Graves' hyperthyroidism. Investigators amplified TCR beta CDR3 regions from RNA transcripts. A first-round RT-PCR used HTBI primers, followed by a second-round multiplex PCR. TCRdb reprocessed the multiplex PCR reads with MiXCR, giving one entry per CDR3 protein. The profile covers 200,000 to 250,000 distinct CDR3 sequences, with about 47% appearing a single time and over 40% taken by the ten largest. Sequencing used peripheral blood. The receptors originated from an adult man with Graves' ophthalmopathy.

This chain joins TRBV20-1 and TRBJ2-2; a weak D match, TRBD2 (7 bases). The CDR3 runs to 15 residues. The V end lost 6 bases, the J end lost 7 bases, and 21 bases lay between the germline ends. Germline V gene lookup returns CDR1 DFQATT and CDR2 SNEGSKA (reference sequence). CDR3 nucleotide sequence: TGCAGTGCCGAGGGGGGGCCGAGTGGAATCGGGGAGCTGTTTTTT. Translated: CSAEGGPSGIGELFF.

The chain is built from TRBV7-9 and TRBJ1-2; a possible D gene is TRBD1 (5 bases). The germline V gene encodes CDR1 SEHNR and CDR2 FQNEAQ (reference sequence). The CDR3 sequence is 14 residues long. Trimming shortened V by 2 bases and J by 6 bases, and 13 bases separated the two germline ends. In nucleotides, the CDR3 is TGTGCCAGCAGCTTATCCTGGGACGGCCATGGCTACACCTTC. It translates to CASSLSWDGHGYTF.

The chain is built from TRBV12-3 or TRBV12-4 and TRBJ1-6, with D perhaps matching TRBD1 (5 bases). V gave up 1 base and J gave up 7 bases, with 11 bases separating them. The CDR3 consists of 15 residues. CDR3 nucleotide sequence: TGTGCCAGCAGTTTAGAAGGGGCAGTCAATTCACCCCTCCACTTT. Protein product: CASSLEGAVNSPLHF.

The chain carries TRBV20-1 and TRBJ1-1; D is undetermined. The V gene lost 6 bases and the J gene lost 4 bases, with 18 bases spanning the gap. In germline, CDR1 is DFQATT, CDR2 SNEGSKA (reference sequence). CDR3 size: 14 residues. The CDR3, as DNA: TGCAGTGCGGTAGGGCGCTCCTGGGGCACTGAAGCTTTCTTT. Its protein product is CSAVGRSWGTEAFF.

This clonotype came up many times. Here the CDR3 reads CATSVYGGYEQYF. The CDR3 nucleotides are TGTGCCACCAGCGTTTACGGGGGGTACGAGCAGTACTTC. This chain links TRBV15 with TRBJ2-7; 7 nucleotides align to TRBD2. Germline V CDR1 and CDR2: LNHNV, YYDKDF (reference sequence). With 5 bases clipped from V and 4 bases from J, the junction kept 5 bases outside the gene matches. CDR3 length: 13 residues. Based on the CDR3 plus reference TRBV15 and TRBJ2-7, the full variable domain is DAMVIQNPRYQVTQFGKPVTLSCSQTLNHNVMYWYQQKSSQAPKLLFHYYDKDFNNEADTPDNFQSRRPNTSFCFLDIRSPGLGDTAMYLCATSVYGGYEQYFGPGTRLTVT.

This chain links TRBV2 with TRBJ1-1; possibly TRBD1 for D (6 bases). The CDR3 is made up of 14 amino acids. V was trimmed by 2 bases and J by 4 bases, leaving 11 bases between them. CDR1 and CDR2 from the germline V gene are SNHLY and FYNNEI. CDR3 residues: CASSERGRSTEAFF. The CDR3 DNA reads TGTGCCAGCAGTGAACGGGGGCGCAGCACTGAAGCTTTCTTT.

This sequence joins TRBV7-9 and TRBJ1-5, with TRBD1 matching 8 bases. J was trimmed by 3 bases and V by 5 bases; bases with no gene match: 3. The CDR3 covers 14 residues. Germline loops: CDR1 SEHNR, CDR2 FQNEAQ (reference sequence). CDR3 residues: CASSLDRVNQPQHF. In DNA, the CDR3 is TGTGCCAGCAGCCTGGACAGGGTCAATCAGCCCCAGCATTTT.